The 19 T cell receptor beta chains given below trace back to one sample, sequenced in a study of shared clonotypes between healthy human individuals. TCRdb keeps only in-frame clones here, not all; method: immunoSEQ multiplex PCR. The sample consists of approximately 1,500,000 clones, around 98% of them appearing once. Specimen: naive CD4+ T cells sorted from blood. Subset noted: CD45RA+ positively selected. These receptor sequences come from a man aged 30 to 45 in good health.

The chain is built from TRBV11-2 and TRBJ2-7; TRBD2 agrees at 8 bases. CDR3 length: 14 residues. Germline CDR1 is SGHAT and CDR2 is FQNNGV. The J segment lost 3 bases and the V segment lost 5 bases, leaving 6 bases of the junction unmatched. As DNA, the CDR3 is TGTGCCAGCAGCGGGAGCGGGAGAATCTACGAGCAGTACTTC. Translating gives CASSGSGRIYEQYF.

This clone was counted a few times. J is TRBJ2-2 and V is TRBV5-6; D gene ambiguous. The CDR3 covers 13 residues. Germline assignment: CDR1 SGHDT and CDR2 YYEEEE. V lost 3 bases, J lost 6 bases, and 9 bases lay in between. The CDR3 reads CASSSEPAGELFF. CDR3 in DNA: TGTGCCAGCAGCTCAGAGCCTGCCGGGGAGCTGTTTTTT.

The rearrangement links TRBV10-1 to TRBJ2-3, with D uncertain. The CDR3 has 12 amino acids. The V end lost 6 bases, the J end lost 3 bases, and 7 bases lay between the germline ends. From germline, CDR1 is WNHNN and CDR2 SYGVQD (reference sequence). The CDR3 DNA is TGCGCCAGCAGCCCTGGTACAGATACGCAGTATTTT. The encoded protein is CASSPGTDTQYF.

As for this clone: This is likely a read error, given that the CDR3 carries no conserved phenylalanine or tryptophan at its end. Because the CDR3's place on the DNA is in doubt, the DNA is left out and the CDR3 is given as listed by TCRdb. The chain has TRBV6-4 and TRBJ1-2; the table calls TRBD1, which could not be checked here. The CDR3 is 9 amino acids in total, end residues counted. The germline V gene has CDR1 MRHNA and CDR2 SNTAGT. CDR3 region: CASSFPGQG.

As to this clone: This sample includes further DNA sequences coding for the same CDR3. The chain combines TRBV19 with TRBJ1-2; the D gene is possibly TRBD1 (6 bases). Trimming took off 6 bases at V and 2 bases at J, with 10 bases between the two ends. Germline loops: CDR1 LNHDA, CDR2 SQIVND (reference sequence). The CDR3 contains 13 residues. CDR3 in amino acids: CASSLQGNYGYTF. CDR3 coding DNA: TGTGCCAGTAGCCTACAGGGAAACTATGGCTACACCTTC.

The chain carries TRBV2 and TRBJ2-1; 7 bases fit TRBD1. CDR1 SNHLY and CDR2 FYNNEI come from the germline V gene. The V and J ends lost 6 bases and 10 bases, in that order; junction bases with no gene match: 3. The CDR3 runs 11 residues. CDR3 protein: CASRAQGEQFF. The CDR3 DNA is TGTGCCAGCAGGGCACAGGGGGAGCAGTTCTTC. Full variable domain (missing parts from reference TRBV2 and TRBJ2-1): EPEVTQTPSHQVTQMGQEVILRCVPISNHLYFYWYRQILGQKVEFLVSFYNNEISEKSEIFDDQFSVERPDGSNFTLKIRSTKLEDSAMYFCASRAQGEQFFGPGTRLTVL.

The chain has TRBV10-1 and TRBJ2-7; TRBD2 might be the D (6 bases). Trimming removed 1 base at V and 3 bases at J, with 10 bases between. Looked up from germline, CDR1 is WNHNN and CDR2 is SYGVQD (reference sequence). This CDR3 comprises 14 residues. CDR3 sequence (DNA): TGCGCCAGCAGTGAGTACGGGAGAGGCTACGAGCAGTACTTC. Its protein product is CASSEYGRGYEQYF.

The gene calls are TRBV5-5 and TRBJ2-3; D possibly corresponds to TRBD1 (5 bases). Germline CDR1 reads SGHKS; CDR2 reads YYEKEE (reference sequence). The CDR3 contains 12 residues. Trimming cost V 2 bases and J 5 bases, with 6 bases left between them. The CDR3 is CASSLGEDTQYF. The CDR3 DNA is TGTGCCAGCAGCTTAGGGGAAGATACGCAGTATTTT. Filled out from reference TRBV5-5 and TRBJ2-3, the complete variable domain reads DAGVTQSPTHLIKTRGQQVTLRCSPISGHKSVSWYQQVLGQGPQFIFQYYEKEERGRGNFPDRFSARQFPNYSSELNVNALLLGDSALYLCASSLGEDTQYFGPGTRLTVL.

The chain links TRBV30 to TRBJ2-3; D is undetermined. The CDR3 has 14 residues. V was clipped by 0 bases and J by 5 bases, with 12 bases between them. Per germline, CDR1 GTSNPN and CDR2 SVGIG (reference sequence). This CDR3 is CAWSVPSSQDTQYF. Written as DNA, the CDR3 is TGTGCCTGGAGTGTACCTAGTTCACAAGATACGCAGTATTTT. The full variable domain, with the rest looked up from reference TRBV30 and TRBJ2-3, is SQTIHQWPATLVQPVGSPLSLECTVEGTSNPNLYWYRQAAGRGLQLLFYSVGIGQISSEVPQNLSASRPQDRQFILSSKKLLLSDSGFYLCAWSVPSSQDTQYFGPGTRLTVL.

The chain uses TRBV30 and TRBJ1-5, with D possibly matching TRBD1 (6 bases). Trimming cost V 6 bases and J 3 bases, with 12 bases left between them. This CDR3 spans 13 amino acids. Germline V gene lookup returns CDR1 GTSNPN and CDR2 SVGIG (reference sequence). CDR3 sequence reads: CACGGGLNQPQHF. The CDR3 DNA reads as TGTGCCTGTGGCGGGGGCCTCAATCAGCCCCAGCATTTT.

The chain recombines TRBV2 with TRBJ1-2; D call uncertain. Trimming shortened V by 7 bases and J by 7 bases, and 16 bases separated the two germline ends. The CDR3 has 13 residues. Germline V gives CDR1 SNHLY, CDR2 FYNNEI. In DNA form, the CDR3 reads TGTGCCAGCATCAATTCCCGGGAGGGTGGCTACACCTTC. Translation: CASINSREGGYTF.

The chain's CDR3 is CASSQGASGSFDDTQYF. The CDR3 DNA follows: TGCGCCAGCAGCCAAGGCGCTAGCGGGAGTTTTGACGATACGCAGTATTTT. V gene TRBV4-3 combines with J gene TRBJ2-3; 10 nucleotides match TRBD2. Unmatched junction bases numbered 10, after V lost 1 base and J lost 6 bases. CDR1 LGHNA and CDR2 YSLEER come from the germline V gene. This CDR3 has 17 amino acids.

Comment on this clone: Other DNA sequences in the same sample also yield this CDR3. V is TRBV5-4 and J is TRBJ2-5, with a weak D call TRBD2 (5 bases). The ends were cut back, 0 bases at V and 4 bases at J, with 7 bases in the middle. Looked up from germline, CDR1 is SGHNT and CDR2 is YYREEE (reference sequence). CDR3 length: 13 residues. The CDR3 DNA sequence: TGTGCCAGCAGCTTGGGGCGGGCAGAGACCCAGTACTTC. Translated, it gives CASSLGRAETQYF.

J is TRBJ2-5 and V is TRBV9; TRBD2 matches at 14 bases. CDR1 and CDR2 from the germline V gene are SGDLS and YYNGEE. The CDR3 loop spans 15 amino acids. Unmatched junction bases numbered 4, after V lost 6 bases and J lost 3 bases. The CDR3 spells CASTTSGRVEETQYF. In DNA, the CDR3 is TGTGCCAGCACGACTAGCGGGAGGGTCGAAGAGACCCAGTACTTC.

The J gene is TRBJ1-5, the V gene TRBV6-5; D is ambiguous. Trimming removed 4 bases from V and 0 bases from J, with 4 bases in between. CDR1 and CDR2 from the germline V gene are MNHEY and SVGAGI. The CDR3 covers 13 residues. CDR3 in amino acids: CASSLDSNQPQHF. The CDR3 nucleotides read TGTGCCAGCAGTTTAGATAGCAATCAGCCCCAGCATTTT.

The chain joins TRBV7-9 to TRBJ2-1; 8 bases fit TRBD1. There are 17 residues in the CDR3. V was pared by 5 bases and J by 3 bases, with 12 bases of the junction left unmatched. Germline loops: CDR1 SEHNR, CDR2 FQNEAQ (reference sequence). CDR3 region: CASSPLSDRVVYNEQFF. CDR3 nucleotides: TGTGCCAGCAGCCCCTTGTCGGACAGGGTCGTCTACAATGAGCAGTTCTTC.

The gene calls are TRBV7-5 and TRBJ1-1; the DNA was not compared with TRBD1, the D call given in the table. TRBV7-5 is a pseudogene segment. The CDR3 is 14 residues long. This chain's CDR3 is CALNSPTGGLEAFF. For the CDR3, the DNA is TGTGCCCTAAATTCCCCGACAGGGGGCCTTGAAGCTTTCTTT.

The chain has TRBV6-6 and TRBJ1-5; TRBD1 might be the D (5 bases). The CDR3 length is 13 residues. V was trimmed by 7 bases and J by 10 bases, leaving 17 bases between them. CDR1 is MNHNY and CDR2 is SVGAGI in the germline V gene (reference sequence). CDR3 amino acids: CASNTPPRDPQHF. The CDR3 DNA is TGTGCCAGCAATACACCTCCCAGGGACCCCCAGCATTTT.

V and J are TRBV5-6 and TRBJ1-1, with TRBD1 as a possible D gene (6 bases). The CDR3 is 15 amino acids. V gave up 2 bases and J gave up 0 bases, with 11 bases separating them. Germline V gene sequence: CDR1 SGHDT, CDR2 YYEEEE. CDR3 sequence reads: CASSLTGHLNTEAFF. Here the CDR3 DNA reads TGTGCCAGCAGCTTAACGGGACACCTGAACACTGAAGCTTTCTTT.